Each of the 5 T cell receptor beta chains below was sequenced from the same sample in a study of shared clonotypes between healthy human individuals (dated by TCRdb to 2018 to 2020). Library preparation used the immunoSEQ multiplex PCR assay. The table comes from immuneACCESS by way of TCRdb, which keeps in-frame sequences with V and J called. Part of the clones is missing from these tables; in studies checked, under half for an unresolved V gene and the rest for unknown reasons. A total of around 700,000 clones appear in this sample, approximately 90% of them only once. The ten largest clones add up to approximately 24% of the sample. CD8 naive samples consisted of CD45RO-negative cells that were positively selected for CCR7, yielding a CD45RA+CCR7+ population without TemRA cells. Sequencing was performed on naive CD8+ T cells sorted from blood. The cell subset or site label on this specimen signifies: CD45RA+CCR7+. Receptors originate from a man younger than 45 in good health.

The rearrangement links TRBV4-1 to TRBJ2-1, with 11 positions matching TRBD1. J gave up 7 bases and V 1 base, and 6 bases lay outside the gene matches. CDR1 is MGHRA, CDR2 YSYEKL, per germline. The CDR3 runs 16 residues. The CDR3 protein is CASSQGPGTGGNEQFF. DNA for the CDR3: TGCGCCAGCAGCCAAGGTCCCGGGACAGGGGGGAATGAGCAGTTCTTC.

The CDR3 is CASTDSQETQYF. The CDR3, as DNA: TGTGCCAGCACGGATTCCCAAGAGACCCAGTACTTC. The rearrangement links TRBV6-5 to TRBJ2-5; D remains unclear. CDR1 is MNHEY and CDR2 is SVGAGI in the germline V gene. The CDR3 extends over 12 amino acids. V lost 7 bases and J 1 base, leaving 7 bases between the germline ends.

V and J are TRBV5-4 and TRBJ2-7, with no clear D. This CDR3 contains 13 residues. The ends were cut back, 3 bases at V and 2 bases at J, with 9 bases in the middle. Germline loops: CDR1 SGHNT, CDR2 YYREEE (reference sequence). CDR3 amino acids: CASSSTPAYEQYF. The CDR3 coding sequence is TGTGCCAGCAGCTCTACCCCAGCCTACGAGCAGTACTTC.

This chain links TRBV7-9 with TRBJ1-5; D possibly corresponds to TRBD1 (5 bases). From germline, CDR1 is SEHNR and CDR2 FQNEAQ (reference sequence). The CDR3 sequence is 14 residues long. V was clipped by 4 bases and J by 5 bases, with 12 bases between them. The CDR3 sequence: CASSSTVPHQPQHF. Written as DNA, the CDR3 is TGTGCCAGCAGCTCGACAGTTCCTCATCAGCCCCAGCATTTT.

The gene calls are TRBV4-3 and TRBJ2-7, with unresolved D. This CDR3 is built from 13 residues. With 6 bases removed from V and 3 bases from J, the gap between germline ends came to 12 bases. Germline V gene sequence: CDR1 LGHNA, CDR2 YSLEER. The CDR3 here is CASSLSILYEQYF. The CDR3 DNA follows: TGCGCCAGCAGTCTGTCCATCCTCTACGAGCAGTACTTC.